These T cell receptor beta chains were read from a single sample in a study of shared clonotypes between healthy human individuals. Using immunoSEQ multiplex PCR, the repertoire was profiled, and TCRdb retains in-frame clones only, with some absent. This table has millions of clones, 85% to 95% appearing once. What was sequenced was naive CD4+ T cells from PBMCs. The receptors here all came from a man younger than 30 in good health. Some clones in this sample may be carry-over from other donors' samples. Each CDR3 is given with its conserved first and last residue. D genes are given only for firm matches. A row's size may be missing; if present it is once, few, many or a size class.

V gene	D gene	clone size	J gene	CDR3 protein	CDR3 DNA
TRBV5-4	NA	NA	TRBJ2-3	CASTLFSGFNTQYF	TGTGCCAGCACCCTGTTCAGCGGTTTCAATACGCAGTATTTT
TRBV28	TRBD2	NA	TRBJ2-7	CASSLGGTDHYEQYF	TGTGCCAGCAGTTTGGGGGGGACCGACCATTACGAGCAGTACTTC
TRBV29-1	NA	NA	TRBJ1-2	CSVRGALLGGYTF	TGCAGCGTTCGCGGCGCTCTCCTTGGAGGCTACACCTTC
TRBV5-1	NA	NA	TRBJ2-2	CASSLEVAENTGELFF	TGCGCCAGCAGCTTGGAGGTAGCGGAGAACACCGGGGAGCTGTTTTTT
TRBV7-3	NA	NA	TRBJ2-1	CASSTQWDNEQFF	TGTGCCAGCAGCACGCAATGGGACAATGAGCAGTTCTTC
TRBV2	NA	NA	TRBJ2-4	CASSNRDTNIQYF	TGTGCCAGCAGTAACCGGGACACAAACATTCAGTACTTC
TRBV15	NA	NA	TRBJ2-7	CATSRAQPPGEQYF	TGTGCCACCAGCAGAGCACAGCCACCTGGCGAGCAGTACTTC
TRBV7-8	TRBD1	NA	TRBJ1-2	CASSPDRGYGYTF	TGTGCCAGCAGCCCGGACAGGGGCTATGGCTACACCTTC
TRBV25-1	NA	once	TRBJ1-1	CASSRRVATEAFF	TGTGCCAGCAGCCGGAGGGTGGCCACTGAAGCTTTCTTT
TRBV30	NA	NA	TRBJ1-4	CAWGRTEKLFF	TGTGCCTGGGGGAGAACTGAAAAACTGTTTTTT
TRBV28	NA	NA	TRBJ2-7	CASSLDGYEQYF	TGTGCCAGCAGCCTGGACGGATACGAGCAGTACTTC
TRBV10-3	NA	NA	TRBJ1-1	CAISDPGRTEDTEAFF	TGTGCCATCAGTGATCCGGGGAGGACAGAGGACACTGAAGCTTTCTTT
TRBV25-1	NA	NA	TRBJ1-5	CASSDAGHQPQHF	TGTGCCAGCAGCGATGCGGGTCATCAGCCCCAGCATTTT
TRBV7-2	NA	NA	TRBJ1-2	CASSRGLPYGYTF	TGTGCCAGCAGCCGGGGACTGCCCTATGGCTACACCTTC
TRBV27	NA	NA	TRBJ2-3	CASSFSVRVTDTQYF	TGTGCCAGCAGTTTCTCAGTCCGGGTCACAGATACGCAGTATTTT
TRBV5-1	NA	NA	TRBJ1-1	CASSGGQMNTEAFF	TGCGCCAGCAGTGGGGGCCAGATGAACACTGAAGCTTTCTTT
TRBV18	NA	NA	TRBJ2-5	CASSPGQAQYF	TGTGCCAGCTCACCAGGTCAGGCCCAGTACTTC
TRBV7-3	TRBD2	NA	TRBJ2-5	CASSLGLAETQYF	TGTGCCAGCAGCTTAGGACTAGCGGAGACCCAGTACTTC
TRBV28	NA	NA	TRBJ2-3	CASSGPGTFVGTQYF	TGTGCCAGCAGTGGCCCCGGGACTTTCGTCGGTACGCAGTATTTT
TRBV11-3	TRBD2	NA	TRBJ2-1	CASSLAGGPGNEQFF	TGTGCCAGCAGCTTAGCGGGAGGGCCAGGAAATGAGCAGTTCTTC